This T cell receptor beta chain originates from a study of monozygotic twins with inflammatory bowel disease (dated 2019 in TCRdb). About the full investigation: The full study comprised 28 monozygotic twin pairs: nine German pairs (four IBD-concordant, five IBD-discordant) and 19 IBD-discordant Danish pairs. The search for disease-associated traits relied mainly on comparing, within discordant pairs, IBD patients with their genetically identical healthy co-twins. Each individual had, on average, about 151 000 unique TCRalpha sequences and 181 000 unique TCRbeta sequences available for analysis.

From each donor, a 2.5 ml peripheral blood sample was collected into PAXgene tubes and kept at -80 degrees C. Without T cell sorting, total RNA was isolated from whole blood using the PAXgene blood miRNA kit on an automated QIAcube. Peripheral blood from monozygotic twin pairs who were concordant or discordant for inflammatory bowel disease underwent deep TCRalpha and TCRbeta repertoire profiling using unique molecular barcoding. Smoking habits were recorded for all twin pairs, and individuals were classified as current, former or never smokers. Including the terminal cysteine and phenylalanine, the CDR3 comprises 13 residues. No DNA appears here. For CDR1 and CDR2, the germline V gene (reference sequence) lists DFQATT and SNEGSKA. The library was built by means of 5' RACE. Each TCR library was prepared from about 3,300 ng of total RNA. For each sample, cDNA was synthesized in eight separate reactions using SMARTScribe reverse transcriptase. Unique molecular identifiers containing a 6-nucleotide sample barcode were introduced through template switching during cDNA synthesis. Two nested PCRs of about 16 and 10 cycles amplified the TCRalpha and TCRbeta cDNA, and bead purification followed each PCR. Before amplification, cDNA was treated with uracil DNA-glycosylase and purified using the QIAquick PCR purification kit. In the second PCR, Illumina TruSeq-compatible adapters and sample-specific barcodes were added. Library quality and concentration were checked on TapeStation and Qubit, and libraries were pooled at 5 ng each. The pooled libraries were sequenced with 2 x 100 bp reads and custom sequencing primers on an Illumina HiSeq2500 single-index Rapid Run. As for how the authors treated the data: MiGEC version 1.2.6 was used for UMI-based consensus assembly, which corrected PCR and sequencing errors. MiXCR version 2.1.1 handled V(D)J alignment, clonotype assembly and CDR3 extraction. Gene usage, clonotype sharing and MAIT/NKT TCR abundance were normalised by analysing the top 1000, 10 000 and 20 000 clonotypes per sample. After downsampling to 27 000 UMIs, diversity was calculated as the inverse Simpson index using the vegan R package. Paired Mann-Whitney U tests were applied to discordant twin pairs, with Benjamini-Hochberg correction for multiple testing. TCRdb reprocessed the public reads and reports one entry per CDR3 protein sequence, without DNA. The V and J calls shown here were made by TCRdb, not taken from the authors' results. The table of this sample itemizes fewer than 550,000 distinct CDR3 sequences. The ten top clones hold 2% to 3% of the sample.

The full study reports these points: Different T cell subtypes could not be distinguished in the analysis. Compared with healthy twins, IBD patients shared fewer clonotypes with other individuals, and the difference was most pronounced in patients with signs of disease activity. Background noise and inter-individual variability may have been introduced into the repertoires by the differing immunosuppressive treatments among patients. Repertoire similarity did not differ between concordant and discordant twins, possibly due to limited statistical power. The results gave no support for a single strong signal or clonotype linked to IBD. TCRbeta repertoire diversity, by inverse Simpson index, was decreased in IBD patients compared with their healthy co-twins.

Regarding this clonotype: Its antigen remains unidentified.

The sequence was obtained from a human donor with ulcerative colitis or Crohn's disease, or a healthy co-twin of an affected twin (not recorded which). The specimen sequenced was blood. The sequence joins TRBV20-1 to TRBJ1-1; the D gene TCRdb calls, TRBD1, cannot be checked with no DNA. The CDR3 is CSVGQGRNTEAFF.